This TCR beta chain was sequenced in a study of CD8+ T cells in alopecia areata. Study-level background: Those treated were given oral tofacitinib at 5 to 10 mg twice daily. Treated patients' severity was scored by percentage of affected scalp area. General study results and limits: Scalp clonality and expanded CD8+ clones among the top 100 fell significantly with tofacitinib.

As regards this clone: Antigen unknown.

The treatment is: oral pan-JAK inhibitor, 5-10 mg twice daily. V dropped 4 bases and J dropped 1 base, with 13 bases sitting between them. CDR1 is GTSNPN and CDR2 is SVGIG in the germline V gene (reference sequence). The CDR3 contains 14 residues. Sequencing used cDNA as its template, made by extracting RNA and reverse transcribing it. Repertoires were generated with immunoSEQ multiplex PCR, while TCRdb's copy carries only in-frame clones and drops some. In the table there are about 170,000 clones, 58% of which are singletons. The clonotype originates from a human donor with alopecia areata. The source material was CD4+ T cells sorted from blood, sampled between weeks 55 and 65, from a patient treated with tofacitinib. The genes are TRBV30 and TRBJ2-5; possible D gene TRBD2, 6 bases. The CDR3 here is CAWTQNGGQETQYF. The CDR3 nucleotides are TGTGCCTGGACCCAGAACGGGGGCCAAGAGACCCAGTACTTC.